This TCR beta chain was recorded in a study of OX40 agonist ivuxolimab in advanced cancers. About the study: Cancers in dose escalation were hepatocellular, melanoma, renal cell and head and neck. Regarding the study as a whole: Within 6 weeks, CD4+ and CD8+ blood T cells expanded clonally at 0.1 to 3.0 mg/kg. At 0.1-3.0 mg/kg, partial responders had clonal expansion among the lowest observed.

Per germline, CDR1 SGHAT and CDR2 FQDESV (reference sequence). The CDR3 extends over 13 amino acids. V lost 5 bases to trimming and J lost 4 bases, with 11 bases between them. Assay used: immunoSEQ multiplex PCR; TCRdb lists only in-frame clones, some missing. This table has around 60,000 clones, 80% to 90% appearing once. This clone has a handful of counts. Its antigen is currently unknown. This rearrangement joins TRBV11-1 to TRBJ1-1; possibly TRBD1 for D (6 bases). Sequencing was performed on CD4+ or CD8+ T cells sorted from blood, taken in a trial of the OX40 agonist ivuxolimab. The receptor was isolated from an adult with an advanced solid tumor such as melanoma, head and neck, liver or kidney cancer. The CDR3 loop is CASSVDRGTEAFF. CDR3 coding DNA: TGTGCCAGCAGCGTGGACAGAGGCACTGAAGCTTTCTTT.